The entry that follows covers one TCR beta chain sequence. Its specificity is not known. Profiling relied on immunoSEQ multiplex PCR, and the TCRdb table lists in-frame clones only, not all of them. The sample contains about 73,000 clones, 80% to 90% of which appear only once. V was clipped by 4 bases and J by 1 base; unmatched bases: 10. This CDR3 contains 17 residues. CDR1 is SGDLS and CDR2 is YYNGEE in the germline V gene. These data come from a study of OX40 agonist ivuxolimab in advanced cancers. Looking at the study overall: Aged roughly 23 to 79 with a mean of around 60 years, they were less than 90% male. Partial responses were recorded for three patients, including one with hepatocellular carcinoma and two with cutaneous melanoma. Study-level findings and limits: In CD8+ T cells, expanded clones were on average more numerous than in CD4+.

The source material was CD4+ or CD8+ T cells sorted from blood, sampled in a trial of the OX40 agonist ivuxolimab. This rearrangement joins TRBV9 to TRBJ2-3; 9 bases match TRBD2. This clonotype was obtained from an adult with an advanced solid tumor such as melanoma, head and neck, liver or kidney cancer. CDR3 nucleotides: TGTGCCAGCAGCCGACCCGTAGCGGGAGTCGGCACAGATACGCAGTATTTT. It encodes CASSRPVAGVGTDTQYF.